The rows below give T cell receptor beta chains drawn from one sample of a study of molecular identifiers for immune sequencing clone quantification. TCRdb re-called the PCR reads with MiXCR, one entry per CDR3 protein. Of about 640,000 distinct CDR3 sequences listed, just under 20% are singletons. The sample was naive CD8+ T cells from blood, with Jurkat cell RNA spiked in. These receptors all stem from a human donor in good health. Some libraries in this study had Jurkat cell RNA spiked in. Both conserved end residues are part of each CDR3. Fields, in order: V gene, clone size, D gene, J gene, CDR3 DNA, CDR3 protein. D genes are given only for firm matches. Expanded clones get a size class; other rows say once, few or many, or leave the size out.

v_gene: TRBV9
abundance: NA
d_gene: NA
j_gene: TRBJ1-5
CDR3nt: TGTGCGCTACAGCATCAGCCCCAGCATTTT
CDR3aa: CALQHQPQHF

v_gene: TRBV3-1
abundance: NA
d_gene: NA
j_gene: TRBJ2-3
CDR3nt: TGTGCCAGCAGCCCGGTACAGATTTCCACAGATACGCAGTATTTT
CDR3aa: CASSPVQISTDTQYF

v_gene: TRBV3-1
abundance: NA
d_gene: TRBD1
j_gene: TRBJ1-2
CDR3nt: TGTGCCAGCAGCTCAAGGGACAGGGTTTTTTATGGCTACACCTTC
CDR3aa: CASSSRDRVFYGYTF

v_gene: TRBV6-2/TRBV6-3
abundance: many
d_gene: NA
j_gene: TRBJ1-5
CDR3nt: TGTGCCAGCGGAATACAGGGTCAACAGCCCCAGCATTTT
CDR3aa: CASGIQGQQPQHF

v_gene: TRBV28
abundance: NA
d_gene: NA
j_gene: TRBJ2-7
CDR3nt: TGTGCCAGCAGTGTATACAGGGCTGGCGAGCAGTACTTC
CDR3aa: CASSVYRAGEQYF

v_gene: TRBV20-1
abundance: many
d_gene: NA
j_gene: TRBJ1-5
CDR3nt: TGCAGTGCTAGAGCGGAGGGAGGAGGCAATCAGCCCCAGCATTTT
CDR3aa: CSARAEGGGNQPQHF

v_gene: TRBV19
abundance: NA
d_gene: TRBD1
j_gene: TRBJ2-2
CDR3nt: TGTGCCAGCCGGGACAGGGGTACCGGGGAGCTGTTTTTT
CDR3aa: CASRDRGTGELFF

v_gene: TRBV18
abundance: many
d_gene: TRBD1
j_gene: TRBJ2-1
CDR3nt: TGTGCCAGCTCACCCTCCCCGGGACAGGGCTCCTACAATGAGCAGTTCTTC
CDR3aa: CASSPSPGQGSYNEQFF

v_gene: TRBV7-8
abundance: many
d_gene: NA
j_gene: TRBJ1-1
CDR3nt: TGTGCCAGCAGCTTAGCGTGGGGGAACACTGAAGCTTTCTTT
CDR3aa: CASSLAWGNTEAFF

v_gene: TRBV7-9
abundance: NA
d_gene: NA
j_gene: TRBJ1-5
CDR3nt: TGTGCCAGCAGCTCCGTTACTAGCAATCAGCCCCAGCATTTT
CDR3aa: CASSSVTSNQPQHF

v_gene: TRBV2
abundance: many
d_gene: NA
j_gene: TRBJ2-3
CDR3nt: TGTGCCAGCAGGAGGGTATCTAGCACAGATACGCAGTATTTT
CDR3aa: CASRRVSSTDTQYF

v_gene: TRBV7-9
abundance: many
d_gene: NA
j_gene: TRBJ2-6
CDR3nt: TGTGCCAGCAGCCCTGGGGCCCCCGTCCTGACTTTC
CDR3aa: CASSPGAPVLTF

v_gene: TRBV9
abundance: many
d_gene: NA
j_gene: TRBJ2-2
CDR3nt: TGTGCCAGCAGCGTACAGGGCGAGGTCGCCGGGGAGCTGTTTTTT
CDR3aa: CASSVQGEVAGELFF

v_gene: TRBV7-9
abundance: many
d_gene: TRBD2
j_gene: TRBJ2-3
CDR3nt: TGTGCCAGCAGCTTAAGTGGTCGGGAGGGAGGCACAGATACGCAGTATTTT
CDR3aa: CASSLSGREGGTDTQYF

v_gene: TRBV6-2/TRBV6-3
abundance: many
d_gene: NA
j_gene: TRBJ2-7
CDR3nt: TGTGCCAGCAGTCCGGACGAAGGCTACGAGCAGTACTTC
CDR3aa: CASSPDEGYEQYF

v_gene: TRBV4-3
abundance: many
d_gene: TRBD2
j_gene: TRBJ2-3
CDR3nt: TGCGCCAGCAGCCAAGAAAGTGTCCGGCTCGGGACTAGCGGGGTTACAGATACGCAGTATTTT
CDR3aa: CASSQESVRLGTSGVTDTQYF

v_gene: TRBV20-1
abundance: many
d_gene: TRBD1
j_gene: TRBJ2-7
CDR3nt: TGCAGTGCTAGCCGAAGGGACAGCCTTATAGACGAGCAGTACTTC
CDR3aa: CSASRRDSLIDEQYF

v_gene: TRBV7-9
abundance: few
d_gene: TRBD1
j_gene: TRBJ2-1
CDR3nt: TGTGCCAGCAGCTTAGCTTTGGGACAGGGGGCCTCCTACAATGAGCAGTTCTTC
CDR3aa: CASSLALGQGASYNEQFF

v_gene: TRBV12-3/TRBV12-4
abundance: NA
d_gene: NA
j_gene: TRBJ2-1
CDR3nt: TGTGCCAGCAGTTTATTCGACGGCGGCTCCTACAATGAGCAGTTCTTC
CDR3aa: CASSLFDGGSYNEQFF

v_gene: TRBV6-2/TRBV6-3
abundance: many
d_gene: NA
j_gene: TRBJ2-2
CDR3nt: TGTGCCAGCACCTCTAGCACCGGGGAGCTGTTTTTT
CDR3aa: CASTSSTGELFF

v_gene: TRBV19
abundance: NA
d_gene: NA
j_gene: TRBJ2-3
CDR3nt: TGTGCCAGTAGTATATGGTCCGTCGGGCCCACAGATACGCAGTATTTT
CDR3aa: CASSIWSVGPTDTQYF

v_gene: TRBV5-8
abundance: NA
d_gene: NA
j_gene: TRBJ1-5
CDR3nt: TGTGCCAGCAGCGTCCGAACCGGGACCGTGCATCAGCCCCAGCATTTT
CDR3aa: CASSVRTGTVHQPQHF

v_gene: TRBV6-2/TRBV6-3
abundance: many
d_gene: NA
j_gene: TRBJ2-1
CDR3nt: TGTGCCAGCAGTTACTCTGGACTGGGAGAACAAGAGCAGTTCTTC
CDR3aa: CASSYSGLGEQEQFF

v_gene: TRBV4-3
abundance: many
d_gene: NA
j_gene: TRBJ2-5
CDR3nt: TGCGCCAGCAGCCAAACAGCACAAGAGACCCAGTACTTC
CDR3aa: CASSQTAQETQYF

v_gene: TRBV12-3/TRBV12-4
abundance: few
d_gene: NA
j_gene: TRBJ2-5
CDR3nt: TGTGCCAGCCGGCAGGGGAGTTTTCAAGAGACCCAGTACTTC
CDR3aa: CASRQGSFQETQYF

v_gene: TRBV13
abundance: many
d_gene: NA
j_gene: TRBJ2-2
CDR3nt: TGTGCCAGCAAATCAGGGTACACCGGGGAGCTGTTTTTT
CDR3aa: CASKSGYTGELFF

v_gene: TRBV5-3
abundance: NA
d_gene: TRBD2
j_gene: TRBJ2-7
CDR3nt: TGTGCCAGAAGCCAAATAGCGGGAAGCTCCTACGAGCAGTACTTC
CDR3aa: CARSQIAGSSYEQYF

v_gene: TRBV6-5
abundance: few
d_gene: TRBD2
j_gene: TRBJ2-7
CDR3nt: TGTGCCAGCAGTCCACTAGCGGGGGACTCCTACGAGCAGTACTTC
CDR3aa: CASSPLAGDSYEQYF